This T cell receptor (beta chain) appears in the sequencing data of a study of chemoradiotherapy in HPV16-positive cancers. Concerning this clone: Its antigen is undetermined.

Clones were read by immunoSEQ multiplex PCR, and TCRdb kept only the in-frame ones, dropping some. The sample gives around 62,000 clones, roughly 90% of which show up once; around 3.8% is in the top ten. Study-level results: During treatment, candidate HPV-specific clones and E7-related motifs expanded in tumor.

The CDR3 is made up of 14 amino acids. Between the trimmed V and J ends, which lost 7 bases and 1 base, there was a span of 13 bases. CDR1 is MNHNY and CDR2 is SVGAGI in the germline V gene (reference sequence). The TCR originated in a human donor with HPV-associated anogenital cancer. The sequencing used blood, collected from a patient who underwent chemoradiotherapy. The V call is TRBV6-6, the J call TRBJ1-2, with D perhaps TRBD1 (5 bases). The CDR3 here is CASTILRGNYGYTF. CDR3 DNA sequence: TGTGCCAGCACCATACTTAGGGGTAACTATGGCTACACCTTC.